This T cell receptor beta chain was observed in a study of shared clonotypes between healthy human individuals (dated by TCRdb to between 2020 and 2021). Context from the whole study: A few men and a couple of women, aged 18 to 49 years, made up the cohort. For each donor, CD4 naive and CD4 memory were each run on three plates, CD8 naive on two plates, and CD8 memory on one plate. To estimate repertoire size and how much clonotype sharing occurs between individuals, the study deeply sequenced the blood TCR repertoires of about 5 healthy adults. To increase sequencing depth and limit assay-specific biases, different laboratories used diverse techniques to prepare libraries and sequence TCR repertoires. Between about 0.8 and 9 billion PBMCs per donor were obtained by leukapheresis. On the study overall, not on this receptor specifically: Sharing across several donors was observed for approximately 5% of naive CD4, over 3% of naive CD8, around 2.5% of memory CD4, and around 0.42% of memory CD8 clonotypes. Compared with non-shared clonotypes, clonotypes shared by all four sorted-subset donors had higher generation probabilities. Sampling was limited to blood, and TCR repertoires in tissue likely differ from TCR repertoires in blood. Rarefaction of sorted-subset datasets indicated incomplete sequencing despite the large sequencing depth. The small number of donors limited the genetic and exposure-history diversity represented. Estimated clonotype richness was generally larger for naive than for memory subsets. Pairwise subsampling indicated that sequencing depth was expected to affect the degree of clonotype sharing among donors.

A word on this clone: The target of this receptor is not known. No qualities accompany the bases; no much larger clone lies one base away.

The germline V gene encodes CDR1 SQVTM and CDR2 ANQGSEA. From the cysteine through the phenylalanine, the CDR3 covers 15 amino acids. Only the CDR3 part of the read is kept: 45 bases, read in frame from the first base. The germline ends are 16 bases apart after V is trimmed by 4 bases and J by 1 base. The donors were healthy, HIV-negative adults with no recently reported acute infections or vaccinations. Every donor was a Caucasian adult residing in Nashville, Tennessee, USA. CD4+ T cells were enriched by magnetic negative selection, after which naive cells were positively selected on CD45RA and the negative fraction was taken as the memory subset. Blood was obtained by leukapheresis, after which PBMCs were separated by Ficoll-Histopaque density gradient centrifugation and cryopreserved in liquid nitrogen vapor phase. Analytical flow cytometry was used to check the purity and quantity of every magnetically sorted T cell population. From each sorted fraction, genomic DNA was isolated and quantified by UV absorbance on a Nanodrop 2000c.

Using the deep immunoSEQ assay, TCR CDR3 regions were amplified from genomic DNA by multiplex PCR. Extracted genomic DNA from each cell subset was distributed evenly across all wells of several immunoSEQ 96-well plates, and each plate was treated as a replicate. For sorted subsets, each replicate PCR was loaded with around 200 ng genomic DNA, equivalent to 25,000 to 35,000 T cell genomes. The purified libraries were quantified using a Qubit 3.0 fluorometer, sized with a Bioanalyzer 2100, and then quantified again using the KAPA Library Quantification kit. Every immunoSEQ 96-well plate was sequenced on a dedicated single-read 150-cycle Illumina NextSeq 550 flow cell. The source study handled its data this way. Because only junctional sequences without quality scores were contained in the immunoSEQ output, filtering matching that applied to full-length reads could not be performed. To assign V/J genes and CDR3, sequences were annotated using PyIR, a Python wrapper for IgBLAST v1.9, with IMGT germline references. Reads were removed for weak V/J assignments (E-value above 1e-6), missing CDR3, stop codons, out-of-frame junctions, or ambiguous translated residues. V3J clonotypes were defined as sequences sharing the same inferred V gene, J gene, and CDR3 amino acid sequence. The percentage overlap between two repertoires was calculated by dividing the number of shared unique clonotypes by the size of the smaller repertoire. Richness of each repertoire was evaluated using RTK rarefaction, the Chao1 estimator, and Recon v2.1 estimates of unobserved clonotypes. Generation probabilities for all TCRbeta clonotypes obtained by the gDNA method from a few donors were computed using OLGA. TCRdb carries this immuneACCESS record with in-frame sequences only. Its versions omit some clonotypes, under half of them owing to an unresolved V gene in the studies checked, with the rest unexplained. V and J calls and clone size are those listed in that table; D and trimming were worked out from the DNA. This sample gives 2,500,000 or so clones in total; roughly 93% of them show up just once. Roughly 0.39% of the sample comes from the top ten.

The sequenced sample consisted of naive CD4+ T cells from PBMCs. This sample's cell subset or site label indicates: CD45RA+ positively selected. The origin of this receptor is a man aged 18-30 years in good health. Some clones in this sample may be carry-over from other donors' samples. The V and J genes are TRBV29-1 and TRBJ1-2; confidence is insufficient to name the D gene. The nucleotide sequence is TGCAGCGTTGTTAGTCTGAGGAGAGATAACTATGGCTACACCTTC. Translated, this gives CSVVSLRRDNYGYTF. Joined to the reference TRBV29-1 and TRBJ1-2 proteins, this CDR3 gives the full variable domain: SAVISQKPSRDICQRGTSLTIQCQVDSQVTMMFWYRQQPGQSLTLIATANQGSEATYESGFVIDKFPISRPNLTFSTLTVSNMSPEDSSIYLCSVVSLRRDNYGYTFGSGTRLTVV.